The sequence of this TCR beta chain was determined in a study of blood T cells in healthy people across ages. This clonotype was observed a handful of times. The second PCR ran roughly 6 to 11 cycles with a sample-barcoded 5' primer and J-beta primers. Each CDR3 protein gets one entry after TCRdb re-called the 5' RACE reads with MiXCR. Of nearly 800,000 distinct CDR3 sequences in the sample, roughly three fifths were seen once. Unmatched junction bases numbered 2, after V lost 1 base and J lost 3 bases. The CDR3 contains 14 residues. Germline CDR1 and CDR2: SQVTM and ANQGSEA. The chain is built from TRBV29-1 and TRBJ2-1; TRBD2 matches 8 bases. Source material: blood. The TCR originated in a man between 40 and 49 years old in good health. CDR3 sequence: CSVEGLAIYNEQFF. CDR3 nucleotide sequence: TGCAGCGTTGAAGGACTAGCGATCTACAATGAGCAGTTCTTC.